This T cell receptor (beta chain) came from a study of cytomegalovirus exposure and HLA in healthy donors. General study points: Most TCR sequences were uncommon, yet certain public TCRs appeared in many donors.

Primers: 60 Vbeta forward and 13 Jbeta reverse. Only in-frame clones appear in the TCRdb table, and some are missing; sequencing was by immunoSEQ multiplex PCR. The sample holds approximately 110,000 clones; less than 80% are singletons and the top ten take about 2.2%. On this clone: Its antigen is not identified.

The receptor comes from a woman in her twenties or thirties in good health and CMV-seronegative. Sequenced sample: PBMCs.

The CDR3 region is CASKGGLAGREQYF. For the CDR3, the DNA is TGTGCCAGCAAGGGCGGACTAGCGGGACGCGAGCAGTACTTC. The chain couples TRBV6-7 to TRBJ2-7, with TRBD2 matching 12 bases. TRBV6-7 is reported as an ORF; its role is uncertain. The V gene end was trimmed by 7 bases and the J gene end by 6 bases; junction bases not matched to a gene: 7. This CDR3 contains 14 residues.